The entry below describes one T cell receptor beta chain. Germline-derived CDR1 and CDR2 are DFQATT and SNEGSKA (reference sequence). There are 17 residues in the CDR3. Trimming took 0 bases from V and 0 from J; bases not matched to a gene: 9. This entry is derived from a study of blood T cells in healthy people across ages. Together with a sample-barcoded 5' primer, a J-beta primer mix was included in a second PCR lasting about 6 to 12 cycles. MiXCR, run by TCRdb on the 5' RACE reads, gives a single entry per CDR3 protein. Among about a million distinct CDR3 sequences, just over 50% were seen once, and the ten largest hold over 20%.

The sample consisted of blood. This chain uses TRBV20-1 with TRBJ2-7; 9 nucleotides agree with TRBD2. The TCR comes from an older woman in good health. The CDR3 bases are TGCAGTGCTAGAGATGTGGTGCTAGCGGGAATCTCCTACGAGCAGTACTTC. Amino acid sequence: CSARDVVLAGISYEQYF.